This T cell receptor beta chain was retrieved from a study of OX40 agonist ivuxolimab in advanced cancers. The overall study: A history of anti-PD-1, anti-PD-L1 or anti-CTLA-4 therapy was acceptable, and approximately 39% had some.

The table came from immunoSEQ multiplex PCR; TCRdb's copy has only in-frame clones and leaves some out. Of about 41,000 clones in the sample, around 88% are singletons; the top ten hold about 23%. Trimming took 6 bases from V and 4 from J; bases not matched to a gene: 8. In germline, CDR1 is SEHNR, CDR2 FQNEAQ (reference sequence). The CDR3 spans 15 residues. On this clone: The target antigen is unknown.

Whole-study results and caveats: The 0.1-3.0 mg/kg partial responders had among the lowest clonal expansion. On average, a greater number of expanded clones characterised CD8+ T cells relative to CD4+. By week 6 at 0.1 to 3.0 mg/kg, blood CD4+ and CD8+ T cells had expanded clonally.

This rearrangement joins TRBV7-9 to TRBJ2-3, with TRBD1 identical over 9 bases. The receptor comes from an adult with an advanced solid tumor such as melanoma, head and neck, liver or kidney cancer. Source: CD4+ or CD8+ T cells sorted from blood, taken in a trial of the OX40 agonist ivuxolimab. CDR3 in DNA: TGTGCCAGCAGGCCCGGGACAGGGCCGGCAGATACGCAGTATTTT. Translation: CASRPGTGPADTQYF.